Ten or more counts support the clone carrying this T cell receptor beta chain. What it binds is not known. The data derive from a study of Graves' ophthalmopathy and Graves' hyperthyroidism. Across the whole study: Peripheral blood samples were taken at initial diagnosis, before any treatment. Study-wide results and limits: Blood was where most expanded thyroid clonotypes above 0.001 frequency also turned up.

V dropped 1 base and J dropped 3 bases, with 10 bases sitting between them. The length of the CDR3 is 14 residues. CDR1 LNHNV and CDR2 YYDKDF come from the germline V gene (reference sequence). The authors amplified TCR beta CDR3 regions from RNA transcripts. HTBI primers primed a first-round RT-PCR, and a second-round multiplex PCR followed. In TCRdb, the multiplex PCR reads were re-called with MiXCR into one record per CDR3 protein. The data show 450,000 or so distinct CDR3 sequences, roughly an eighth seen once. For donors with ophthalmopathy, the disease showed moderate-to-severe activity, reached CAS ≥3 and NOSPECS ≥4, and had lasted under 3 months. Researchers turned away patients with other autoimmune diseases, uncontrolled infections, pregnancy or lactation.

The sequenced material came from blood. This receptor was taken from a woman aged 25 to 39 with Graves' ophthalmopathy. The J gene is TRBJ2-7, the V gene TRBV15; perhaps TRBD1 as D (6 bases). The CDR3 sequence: CATSRATGSYEQYF. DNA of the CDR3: TGTGCCACCAGCAGAGCGACAGGTAGCTACGAGCAGTACTTC.